Below, one TCR beta chain is given with its context. This clonotype was seen many times. The target of this receptor is not known. Base qualities are not recorded, but no much larger clone differs from it by a single base. Relative to germline, V is missing 7 bases and J is missing 3 bases, with 4 bases of the junction outside any gene match. There are 15 amino acids in the CDR3, from cysteine to phenylalanine inclusive. Only the CDR3 DNA stays, 45 bases, in frame from base 1. The germline V gene provides CDR1 MNHEY and CDR2 SVGEGT. The method was multiplex PCR. Reads for this sample came from an Illumina HiSeq 4000. TCR beta libraries were built with iRepertoire HTBI primers and Arm-PCR amplification of CDR3 regions. Before sequencing, the PCR products underwent gel purification. From the authors' description of their analysis: A total of around 59 TRBV and some 15 TRBJ segments were identified across samples and were used for gene usage analysis of CDR3 amino acid clonotypes. Filtered high-quality paired reads were merged into contigs using COPE and FqMerger. BLAST was used to align contigs to the IMGT TRBV, TRBD and TRBJ reference genes, and CDR3 was defined following IMGT. Highly expanded clones were defined as clonotypes with a frequency above 0.1%. Shannon entropy served as the measure of repertoire diversity, while the Gini coefficient captured V-J evenness. A clonotype was considered public if more than one individual shared it. The raw public reads went through TCRdb reprocessing: fastp at Q25, MiXCR clone calling, in-frame beta chains kept. A single entry per CDR3 protein holds the most common genes and DNA from its merged rows. The V and J calls were not made by the authors but by TCRdb's processing. The sample contains around 500,000 distinct CDR3 sequences, roughly 14% of them found a single time. The ten largest account for roughly 9.7% of the sample.

The sample is drawn from a study of regulatory T cells in long-lasting Graves disease (dated by TCRdb to the early 2020s). In terms of the full investigation: In the newly diagnosed Graves' disease group, patients had been taking antithyroid drugs for less than 3 months. Persistent Graves' disease patients were compared with newly diagnosed Graves' disease patients by peripheral blood TCR sequencing and RNA sequencing. The study was registered as a clinical trial and conducted in China. A total of 33 samples underwent TCR sequencing, from 13 patients with persistent Graves' disease and approximately 20 patients with newly diagnosed Graves' disease.

The research as a whole found: Compared with newly diagnosed patients, persistent Graves' disease patients had lower TCR Shannon entropy and fewer highly expanded clones, which suggests clonal expansion. Persistent disease showed preferential use of TRBV28, TRBJ1-2 and TRBJ2-5, whereas newly diagnosed disease favored TRBV20-1 and TRBJ2-1. Sequencing and analysis were restricted to the TCR beta chain. As a limitation, the authors acknowledged that the small sample size may reduce accuracy. Patients with persistent disease shared more public clonotypes (approximately 2,500) than newly diagnosed patients did (approximately 1,000). Because the primary lesion, thyroid tissue, could not be accessed, the study looked at peripheral blood alone.

The time point tag for this specimen amounts to: newly diagnosed GD, antithyroid drugs for less than 3 months. RNA was extracted from PBMCs in TRIzol for both TCR sequencing and RNA sequencing. The diagnosis of Graves' disease followed American Thyroid Association guidelines. Patients were recruited from an endocrinology department in Xi'an, China. From each patient, about 9 milliliters of peripheral blood was collected into an EDTA anticoagulant tube. Ficoll Paque Plus density gradient separation was used to isolate PBMCs, and no further T cell sorting was done. An Agilent 2100 Bioanalyzer and agarose gel were used to assess RNA quality, and a NanoDrop 2000 was used to measure RNA concentration. In addition, the sample was reused for a study of T cells in Graves' hyperthyroidism and ophthalmopathy. As that second study puts it: Stable Graves' hyperthyroidism was defined as no progression to ophthalmopathy during 18 months of follow-up. Hyperthyroidism patients were aged 18 to 65 years and newly diagnosed, with disease duration of less than 2 months. Patients with uncontrolled infections, other autoimmune diseases, pregnancy or lactation were excluded. Diagnoses were based on clinical symptoms, serum thyroxine and TRAb, thyroid ultrasound and orbital computed tomography. For the first round of RT-PCR on the TCR CDR3, the HTBI primer set was used together with the Qiagen OneStep RT-PCR kit. Blood samples also contained most of the expanded thyroid clonotypes (frequency above 0.001), which suggests that blood repertoires may reflect thyroid immune responses. A model built on a 13 V-J signature distinguished ophthalmopathy from stable hyperthyroidism, reaching about 89% sensitivity and approximately 83% specificity in cross-validation and 80%/75% in testing. In validation, the model predicted progression to ophthalmopathy with just under 71% sensitivity and 72% to 85% specificity, a median of about 6 months before onset. To identify distinguishing TCR V-J signatures, a discovery cohort of roughly 100 patients was used, comprising under 45 with Graves' ophthalmopathy and roughly 60 with stable Graves' hyperthyroidism. Prospective prediction of ophthalmopathy was tested in an independent validation cohort consisting of 18 to 20 hyperthyroidism patients and approximately 16 patients who later progressed to ophthalmopathy. The roughly 91 discovery patients were randomly divided into training and test sets at a 7:3 ratio. The study also compared thyroid tissue and blood T-cell repertoires from 5 to 7 Graves' hyperthyroidism patients. Once sampling was done, hyperthyroidism patients were given methimazole at a starting dose of 30 mg daily, whereas ophthalmopathy patients were given high-dose intravenous methylprednisolone. A second multiplex PCR round built the libraries, followed by size selection and purification. The libraries were sequenced on an Illumina HiSeq2000 using paired-end 100 bp reads. SOAPnuke was used to process the raw data, throwing out any read that contained adapters or uncalled bases, had a mean Phred below 15, or lacked an exact constant-primer or identifier match. COPE v1.2.5 was used to merge high-quality paired reads, and clonotypes were defined as unique nucleotide sequences. Clonotypes were aligned to IMGT TRBV, TRBD and TRBJ reference segments using MiTCR v1.1. The analysis was restricted to V-J combinations with a frequency above 0.0001, which together covered 98% to 99.2% of the repertoires. A TCS score was defined as the ratio of F50 (clonal expansion) to E x V (chaos), with BLOSUM62-based TCRdist applied between CDR3 peptides within each V-J. Welch's t-statistics and random forest reduced 500 to 650 V-J features to 13, which were used in a naive Bayes classifier (R e1071). Sample size was not statistically predetermined, and investigators were not blinded to group allocation. The paper reports TCR Vbeta CDR3 sequencing of 130 to 150 peripheral blood samples: approximately 41 ophthalmopathy, under 85 hyperthyroidism and approximately 17 progressor patients.

The sequencing here drew on peripheral blood mononuclear cells (PBMCs), taken at new diagnosis, from a patient treated with antithyroid drugs. The receptor's source is a man aged 30 to 39 with Graves disease. Donor details come from another sample of the same person, matched by shared clones. The sequence joins TRBV6-2 or TRBV6-3 to TRBJ2-2; TRBD1 fits 11 bases in the junction. This receptor has the CDR3 CASTGQGADTGELFF. The nucleotides read TGTGCCAGCACCGGACAGGGGGCGGACACCGGGGAGCTGTTTTTT.